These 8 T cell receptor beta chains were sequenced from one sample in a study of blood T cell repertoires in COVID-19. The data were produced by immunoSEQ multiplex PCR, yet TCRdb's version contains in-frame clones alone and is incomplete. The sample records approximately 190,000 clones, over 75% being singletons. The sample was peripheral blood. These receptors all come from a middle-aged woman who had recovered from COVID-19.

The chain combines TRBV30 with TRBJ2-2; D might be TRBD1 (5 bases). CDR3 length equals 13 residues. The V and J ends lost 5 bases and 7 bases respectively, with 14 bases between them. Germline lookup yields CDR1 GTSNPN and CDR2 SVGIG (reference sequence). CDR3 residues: CAWGRSQGGELFF. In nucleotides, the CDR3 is TGTGCCTGGGGTCGGAGCCAGGGCGGGGAGCTGTTTTTT.

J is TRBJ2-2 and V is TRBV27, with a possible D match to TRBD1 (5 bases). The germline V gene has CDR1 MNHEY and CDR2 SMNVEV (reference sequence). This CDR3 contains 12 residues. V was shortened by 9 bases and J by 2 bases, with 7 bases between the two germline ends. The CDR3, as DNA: TGTGCCAGTCAGGGAAACACCGGGGAGCTGTTTTTT. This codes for CASQGNTGELFF.

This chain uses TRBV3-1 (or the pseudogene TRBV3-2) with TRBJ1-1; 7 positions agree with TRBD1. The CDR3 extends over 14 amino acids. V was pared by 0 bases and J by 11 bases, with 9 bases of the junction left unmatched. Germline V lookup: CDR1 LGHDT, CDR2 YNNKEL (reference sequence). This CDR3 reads CASSQDPGGRGAFF. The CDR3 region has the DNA TGTGCCAGCAGCCAAGATCCAGGGGGTCGCGGGGCTTTCTTT.

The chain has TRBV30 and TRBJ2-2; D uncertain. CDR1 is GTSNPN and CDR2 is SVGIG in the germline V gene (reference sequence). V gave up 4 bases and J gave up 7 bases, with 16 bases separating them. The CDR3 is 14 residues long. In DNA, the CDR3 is TGTGCCTGGAACGGTCAGGCCCTGGGCGGGGAGCTGTTTTTT. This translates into CAWNGQALGGELFF. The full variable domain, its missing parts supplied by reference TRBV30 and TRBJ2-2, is SQTIHQWPATLVQPVGSPLSLECTVEGTSNPNLYWYRQAAGRGLQLLFYSVGIGQISSEVPQNLSASRPQDRQFILSSKKLLLSDSGFYLCAWNGQALGGELFFGEGSRLTVL.

CDR3 protein: CASSVSYEQYF. The CDR3 bases are TGTGCCAGCAGCGTATCTTACGAGCAGTACTTC. V gene TRBV14 combines with J gene TRBJ2-7; D not certain. CDR3 length equals 11 residues. In germline, CDR1 is SGHDN, CDR2 FVKESK. Deletions cut 5 bases from V and 4 bases from J, with 6 bases between.

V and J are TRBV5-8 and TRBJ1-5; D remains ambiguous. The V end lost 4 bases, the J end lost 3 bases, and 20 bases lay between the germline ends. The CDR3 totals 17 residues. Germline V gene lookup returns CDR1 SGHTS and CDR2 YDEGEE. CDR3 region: CASSLLGDSLTNQPQHF. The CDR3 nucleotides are TGTGCCAGCAGCCTTTTAGGTGACTCCCTCACCAATCAGCCCCAGCATTTT.

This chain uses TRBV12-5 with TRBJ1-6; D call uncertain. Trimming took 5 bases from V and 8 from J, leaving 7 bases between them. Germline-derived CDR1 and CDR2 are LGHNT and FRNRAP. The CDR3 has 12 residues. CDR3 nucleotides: TGTGCTAGTGGTCCGCCGGATTCACCCCTCCACTTT. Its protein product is CASGPPDSPLHF. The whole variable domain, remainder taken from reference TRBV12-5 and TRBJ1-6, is DARVTQTPRHKVTEMGQEVTMRCQPILGHNTVFWYRQTMMQGLELLAYFRNRAPLDDSGMPKDRFSAEMPDATLATLKIQPSEPRDSAVYFCASGPPDSPLHFGNGTRLTVT.

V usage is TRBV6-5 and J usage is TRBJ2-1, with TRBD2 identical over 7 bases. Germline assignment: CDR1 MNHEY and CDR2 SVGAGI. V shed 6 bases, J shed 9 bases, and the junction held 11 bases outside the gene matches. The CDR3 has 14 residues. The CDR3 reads CASRKVREVGEQFF. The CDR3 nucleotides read TGTGCCAGCAGAAAGGTCCGGGAGGTGGGTGAGCAGTTCTTC.